The next 26 T cell receptor beta chains were all read from a single sample in a study of cytomegalovirus exposure and HLA in healthy donors. In the PCR, 60 Vbeta and 13 Jbeta primers were used. The data were produced by immunoSEQ multiplex PCR, yet TCRdb's version contains in-frame clones alone and is incomplete. The table lists 120,000 or so clones, about 10% of them singletons. Material for sequencing was PBMCs. These receptors came from a woman aged 18-29 years in good health and CMV-seropositive.

The V gene is TRBV7-8, the J gene TRBJ1-5; 12 bases are shared with TRBD1. CDR3 length equals 16 residues. Germline lookup yields CDR1 SGHVS and CDR2 FQNEAQ. Trimming removed 4 bases from V and 6 bases from J; junction bases left unmatched: 7. The CDR3 region has the DNA TGTGCCAGCAGCTCGACCGGGACAGGGGGCAGTCAGCCCCAGCATTTT. It is translated as CASSSTGTGGSQPQHF.

The chain couples TRBV30 to TRBJ1-1; perhaps TRBD1 as D (5 bases). In germline, CDR1 is GTSNPN, CDR2 SVGIG (reference sequence). The ends were cut back, 2 bases at V and 1 base at J, with 11 bases in the middle. The CDR3 loop spans 14 amino acids. For the CDR3, the DNA is TGTGCCTGGAGTAAAGGGGTTAGGAACACTGAAGCTTTCTTT. Translation gives CAWSKGVRNTEAFF.

This chain links TRBV6-5 with TRBJ2-3; TRBD2 agrees at 11 bases. CDR1 and CDR2 (germline): MNHEY, SVGAGI. With V trimmed by 4 bases and J by 4 bases, 4 bases remained unmatched. The CDR3 runs to 15 residues. The CDR3 nucleotides read TGTGCCAGCAGTTTAGCGGGAGGGTTCGCAGATACGCAGTATTTT. Translation: CASSLAGGFADTQYF.

Only a few counts were recorded for this clone. This sequence joins TRBV6-1 and TRBJ2-7, with TRBD1 as a possible D gene (5 bases). Germline CDR1 and CDR2: MNHNS and SASEGT. V lost 8 bases, J lost 4 bases, and 18 bases lay in between. This CDR3 is built from 14 residues. The CDR3 region is CASPPGLYPYEQYF. The CDR3 DNA reads TGTGCCAGCCCTCCAGGGCTGTATCCGTACGAGCAGTACTTC.

This clone was observed a handful of times. The rearrangement links TRBV10-3 to TRBJ2-5; D is unclear. Between the trimmed V and J ends, which lost 2 bases and 5 bases, there was a span of 21 bases. CDR3 length equals 17 residues. From germline, CDR1 is ENHRY and CDR2 SYGVKD. As DNA, the CDR3 is TGTGCCATCAGTGAGGCCGAGACGGCCGCCTGGCGGGAGACCCAGTACTTC. Protein product: CAISEAETAAWRETQYF.

The chain links TRBV2 to TRBJ1-1, with a tentative D call TRBD1 (6 bases). The V end was cut by 8 bases, the J end by 1 base, with 11 bases between. The CDR3 runs 13 residues. Germline V gives CDR1 SNHLY, CDR2 FYNNEI. The CDR3: CASLPDRNTEAFF. Here the CDR3 DNA reads TGTGCCAGCCTTCCGGACAGGAACACTGAAGCTTTCTTT.

The chain couples TRBV30 to TRBJ2-5; TRBD2 aligns across 7 bases. This CDR3 is 17 amino acids long. Per germline, CDR1 GTSNPN and CDR2 SVGIG (reference sequence). V gave up 2 bases and J gave up 0 bases; unmatched junction bases: 12. The CDR3 DNA reads TGTGCCTGGAGTAAACATGCTCTAGCGGAAAACCAAGAGACCCAGTACTTC. This encodes CAWSKHALAENQETQYF. The full variable domain, in which reference TRBV30 and TRBJ2-5 provide the parts outside the CDR3, is SQTIHQWPATLVQPVGSPLSLECTVEGTSNPNLYWYRQAAGRGLQLLFYSVGIGQISSEVPQNLSASRPQDRQFILSSKKLLLSDSGFYLCAWSKHALAENQETQYFGPGTRLLVL.

The chain uses TRBV7-2 and TRBJ2-5, with 11 bases aligning to TRBD2. The CDR3 has 18 amino acids. In germline, CDR1 is SGHTA, CDR2 FQGNSA. The junction had 14 bases not matched to a gene; V was cut back by 5 bases and J by 3 bases. CDR3 protein: CASSQLAGGPRGKETQYF. The CDR3 coding sequence is TGTGCCAGCAGCCAATTAGCGGGAGGGCCGAGGGGGAAAGAGACCCAGTACTTC.

The chain joins TRBV27 to TRBJ2-1; D is undetermined. Germline V CDR1 and CDR2: MNHEY, SMNVEV (reference sequence). The CDR3 is 13 amino acids. V dropped 2 bases and J dropped 0 bases, with 2 bases sitting between them. The CDR3 is CASSLHSYNEQFF. Written as DNA, the CDR3 is TGTGCCAGCAGTTTACACTCCTACAATGAGCAGTTCTTC.

In this sample, this clone turned up a few times. The chain links TRBV28 to TRBJ1-1; 9 nucleotides align to TRBD1. V lost 3 bases, J lost 8 bases, and 25 bases stayed unmatched. The V gene's germline CDR1 is MDHEN and CDR2 SYDVKM. The CDR3 is 20 residues long. The CDR3 DNA is TGTGCCAGCAGTTTTCGCCTCCCAGTGAAATTGTGGGGACAGGGCCCCGAAGCTTTCTTT. It specifies CASSFRLPVKLWGQGPEAFF.

In its sample, this clone was seen a few times. V is TRBV29-1 and J is TRBJ2-2; perhaps TRBD2 as D (6 bases). In germline, CDR1 is SQVTM, CDR2 ANQGSEA. V lost 5 bases, J lost 4 bases, and 8 bases lay in between. The CDR3 extends over 12 amino acids. CDR3 loop: CSVRESTGELFF. DNA of the CDR3: TGCAGCGTTCGGGAGAGCACCGGGGAGCTGTTTTTT.

This clone was seen only once. Sequence at one end of the junction differs from germline and may be a read error. At the DNA level, this CDR3 is encoded by other sequences in the same sample as well. This chain joins TRBV7-9 and TRBJ1-1, with 9 bases fitting TRBD1. Germline values: CDR1 SEHNR, CDR2 FQNEAQ (reference sequence). The CDR3 runs 12 residues. The CDR3 region has the DNA TGTGCAAGCAGCGAGACCGGACAGGGGGCTTTCTTT. Translating it yields CASSETGQGAFF. Full variable domain (outside the CDR3, taken from reference TRBV7-9 and TRBJ1-1): DTGVSQNPRHKITKRGQNVTFRCDPISEHNRLYWYRQTLGQGPEFLTYFQNEAQLEKSRLLSDRFSAERPKGSFSTLEIQRTEQGDSAMYLCASSETGQGAFFGQGTRLTVV.

This clone came up a few times. This chain uses TRBV29-1 with TRBJ2-7; a possible D gene is TRBD2 (6 bases). The germline V gene encodes CDR1 SQVTM and CDR2 ANQGSEA. The CDR3 runs 12 residues. Trimming cost V 3 bases and J 5 bases, with 11 bases left between them. The CDR3 DNA sequence: TGCAGCGTTGAGCGGGACGGGCACGAGCAGTACTTC. Residues: CSVERDGHEQYF.

This sequence joins TRBV2 and TRBJ2-3; weak D call: TRBD2 (5 bases). V was cut by 6 bases and J by 10 bases, with 20 bases left in between. The germline V gene encodes CDR1 SNHLY and CDR2 FYNNEI. This CDR3 has 14 amino acids. The CDR3 here is CASSGRTARPSQYF. In nucleotides, the CDR3 is TGTGCCAGCAGCGGTCGGACTGCCCGCCCATCGCAGTATTTT.

J is TRBJ1-3 and V is TRBV6-5; the D gene is possibly TRBD1 (6 bases). Trimming took 5 bases from V and 2 from J, leaving 13 bases between them. Germline CDR1 reads MNHEY; CDR2 reads SVGAGI. The CDR3 has 15 amino acids. This CDR3 is CASSQTYRAGNTIYF. The CDR3 DNA reads as TGTGCCAGCAGTCAAACCTACAGGGCTGGAAACACCATATATTTT.

The gene calls are TRBV10-1 and TRBJ2-1; 7 nucleotides line up with TRBD1. This CDR3 is 14 amino acids long. Germline assignment: CDR1 WNHNN and CDR2 SYGVQD (reference sequence). V gave up 2 bases and J gave up 5 bases; unmatched junction bases: 3. In nucleotides, the CDR3 is TGCGCCAGCAGTGAGCGGACAGGCAACAATGAGCAGTTCTTC. Amino acids: CASSERTGNNEQFF.

The chain couples TRBV27 to TRBJ2-2; D possibly corresponds to TRBD2 (5 bases). From germline, CDR1 is MNHEY and CDR2 SMNVEV (reference sequence). V was clipped by 5 bases and J by 5 bases, with 6 bases between them. The CDR3 loop spans 12 amino acids. CDR3 DNA: TGTGCCAGCAGTCCGGGGACCGGGGAGCTGTTTTTT. Translating it yields CASSPGTGELFF.

CDR3 nucleotide sequence: TGTGCCAGCAGTTTACAGGTACTGGGCACTGAAGCTTTCTTT. Protein product: CASSLQVLGTEAFF. J is TRBJ1-1 and V is TRBV27; D not resolved. V lost 2 bases and J lost 4, with 11 bases in between. Per the germline V gene, CDR1 is MNHEY and CDR2 is SMNVEV (reference sequence). CDR3 length: 14 residues.

This clone was seen more than once but under ten times. The V call is TRBV11-3, the J call TRBJ2-7, with D maybe TRBD1 (6 bases). The CDR3 has 14 amino acids. Trimming pared 5 bases from V and 3 bases from J, leaving 14 bases between. The germline V gene encodes CDR1 SGHNT and CDR2 YENEEA. CDR3 in DNA: TGTGCCAGCAGCCCAATGACAGGTTTCTACGAGCAGTACTTC. This gives the protein CASSPMTGFYEQYF.

The chain uses TRBV29-1 and TRBJ2-3; possible D gene TRBD2, 5 bases. CDR3 length equals 15 residues. Germline CDR1 and CDR2: SQVTM and ANQGSEA. V shed 7 bases and J shed 1 base, with 18 bases lying between them. The CDR3 reads CSDSLGNDGTDTQYF. CDR3 bases: TGCAGCGATTCACTAGGGAACGACGGCACAGATACGCAGTATTTT.

A few counts support this clone. J is TRBJ2-3 and V is TRBV5-4; maybe TRBD2 (5 bases). The CDR3 consists of 13 residues. The germline V gene encodes CDR1 SGHNT and CDR2 YYREEE (reference sequence). V was pared by 3 bases and J by 2 bases, with 7 bases between. The CDR3 nucleotides are TGTGCCAGCAGCTACGGGAACACAGATACGCAGTATTTT. This translates into CASSYGNTDTQYF.

In this sample, this clone turned up many times. This rearrangement joins TRBV4-2 to TRBJ2-7; maybe TRBD2 (6 bases). The V end was cut by 1 base, the J end by 3 bases, with 10 bases between. The CDR3 has 14 amino acids. CDR1 and CDR2 (germline): LGHNA, YNFKEQ. The CDR3 here is CASSQAGVSYEQYF. The DNA of the CDR3 is TGTGCCAGCAGCCAAGCGGGAGTCAGCTACGAGCAGTACTTC.

The chain uses TRBV10-3 and TRBJ2-7; no definite D call. Per germline, CDR1 ENHRY and CDR2 SYGVKD. CDR3 length equals 13 residues. Trimming removed 6 bases from V and 0 bases from J, with 9 bases in between. The CDR3 coding sequence is TGTGCCATCAGAGGCCCTAGCTCCTACGAGCAGTACTTC. Translated, it gives CAIRGPSSYEQYF.

This chain connects TRBV15 to TRBJ1-2, with a possible D match to TRBD1 (5 bases). The germline V gene has CDR1 LNHNV and CDR2 YYDKDF (reference sequence). This CDR3 region has 16 residues. Trimming took 0 bases from V and 4 from J, leaving 15 bases between them. CDR3 loop: CATSRDLGQGGYGYTF. The CDR3 nucleotides are TGTGCCACCAGCAGAGATCTTGGGCAGGGCGGCTATGGCTACACCTTC.

The chain's CDR3 is CASSSYRNDNEQFF. The CDR3 nucleotides read TGTGCCAGCAGCTCTTACAGGAACGACAATGAGCAGTTCTTC. The V call is TRBV11-3, the J call TRBJ2-1; perhaps TRBD1 as D (5 bases). V lost 4 bases and J 5 bases, leaving 12 bases between the germline ends. Germline-derived CDR1 and CDR2 are SGHNT and YENEEA. There are 14 residues in the CDR3. Full variable domain (outside the CDR3, taken from reference TRBV11-3 and TRBJ2-1): EAGVVQSPRYKIIEKKQPVAFWCNPISGHNTLYWYLQNLGQGPELLIRYENEEAVDDSQLPKDRFSAERLKGVDSTLKIQPAELGDSAVYLCASSSYRNDNEQFFGPGTRLTVL.

This clone was seen only a few times. The chain combines TRBV27 with TRBJ2-2; tentatively, D is TRBD2 (6 bases). CDR1 and CDR2 (germline): MNHEY, SMNVEV (reference sequence). Deletions cut 10 bases from V and 5 bases from J, with 11 bases between. The CDR3 runs to 12 residues. The chain's CDR3 is CATLSGTGELFF. The CDR3, as DNA: TGTGCCACCTTAAGCGGGACCGGGGAGCTGTTTTTT.